Sequencing of this TCR beta chain was carried out in a study of prognosis after radiotherapy for stage I lung cancer. Study-wide findings and caveats: When patients developed distant metastases, their Shannon entropy after stereotactic body radiation therapy was lower.

Multiplex PCR, run in two rounds, amplified TCR beta CDR3 from genomic DNA. Primers targeting each individual TRBV and TRBJ gene were applied in first-round PCR. TCRdb re-called the multiplex PCR reads through MiXCR, storing one row per CDR3 protein. In the table there are around 26,000 distinct CDR3 sequences, approximately 44% of which are singletons. The CDR3 has 16 residues. Germline CDR1 is SGHTS and CDR2 is YDEGEE. V lost 7 bases, J lost 5 bases, and 22 bases lay in between. This clonotype appeared many times. Its antigen remains unknown. This clonotype was obtained from a donor aged 50 or older with non-small cell lung cancer. Sequencing used PBMCs, obtained before or after stereotactic body radiation therapy (not recorded which). The chain uses TRBV5-8 and TRBJ2-1, with a tentative D call TRBD1 (5 bases). CDR3 in DNA: TGTGCCAGCTACCCCAGAAACAGGATGCGTGACAATGAGCAGTTCTTC. Protein sequence: CASYPRNRMRDNEQFF. The full variable domain, rest sourced from reference TRBV5-8 and TRBJ2-1, is EAGVTQSPTHLIKTRGQQATLRCSPISGHTSVYWYQQALGLGLQFLLWYDEGEERNRGNFPPRFSGRQFPNYSSELNVNALELEDSALYLCASYPRNRMRDNEQFFGPGTRLTVL.